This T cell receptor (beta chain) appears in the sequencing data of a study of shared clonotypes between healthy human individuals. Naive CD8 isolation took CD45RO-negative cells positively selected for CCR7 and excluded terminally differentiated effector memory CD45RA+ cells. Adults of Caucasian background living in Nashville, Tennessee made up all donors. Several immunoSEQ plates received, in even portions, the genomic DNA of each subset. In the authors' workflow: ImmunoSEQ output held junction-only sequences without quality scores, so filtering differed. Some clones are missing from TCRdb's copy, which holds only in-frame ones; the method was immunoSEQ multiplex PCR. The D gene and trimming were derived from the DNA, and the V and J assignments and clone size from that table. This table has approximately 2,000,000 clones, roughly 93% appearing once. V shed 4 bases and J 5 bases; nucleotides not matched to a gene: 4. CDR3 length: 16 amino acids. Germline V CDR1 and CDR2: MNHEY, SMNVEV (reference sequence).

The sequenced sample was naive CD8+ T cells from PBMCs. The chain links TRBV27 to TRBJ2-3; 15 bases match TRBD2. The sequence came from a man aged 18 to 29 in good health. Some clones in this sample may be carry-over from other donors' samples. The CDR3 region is CASSWTSGRVRDTQYF. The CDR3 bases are TGTGCCAGCAGTTGGACTAGCGGGAGGGTGAGAGATACGCAGTATTTT.